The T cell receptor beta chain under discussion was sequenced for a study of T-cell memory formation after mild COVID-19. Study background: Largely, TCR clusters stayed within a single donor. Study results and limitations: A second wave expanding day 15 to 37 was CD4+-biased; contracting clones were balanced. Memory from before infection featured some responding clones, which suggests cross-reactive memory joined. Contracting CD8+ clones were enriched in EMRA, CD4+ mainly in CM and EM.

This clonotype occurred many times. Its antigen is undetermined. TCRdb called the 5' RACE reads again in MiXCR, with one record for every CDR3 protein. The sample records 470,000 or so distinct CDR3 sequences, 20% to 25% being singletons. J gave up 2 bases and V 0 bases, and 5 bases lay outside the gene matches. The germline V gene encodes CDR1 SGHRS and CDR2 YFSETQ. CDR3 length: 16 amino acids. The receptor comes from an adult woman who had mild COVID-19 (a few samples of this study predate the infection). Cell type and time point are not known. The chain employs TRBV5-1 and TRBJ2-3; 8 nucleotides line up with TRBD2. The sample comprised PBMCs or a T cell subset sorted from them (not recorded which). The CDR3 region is CASSLAAGALTDTQYF. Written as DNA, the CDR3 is TGCGCCAGCAGCTTGGCAGCGGGGGCCCTCACAGATACGCAGTATTTT. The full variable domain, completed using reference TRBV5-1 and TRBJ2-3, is KAGVTQTPRYLIKTRGQQVTLSCSPISGHRSVSWYQQTPGQGLQFLFEYFSETQRNKGNFPGRFSGRQFSNSRSEMNVSTLELGDSALYLCASSLAAGALTDTQYFGPGTRLTVL.